The next 28 T cell receptor beta chains were all read from a single sample in a study of pediatric ulcerative colitis. TCRdb's table, derived via immunoSEQ multiplex PCR, lists solely in-frame clones and lacks some. The profile shows more than 50,000 clones, 70% to 85% of them singletons. The sequenced sample consisted of blood. These receptors were taken from a boy between 10 and 17 years old with moderate ulcerative colitis.

The chain is built from TRBV27 and TRBJ1-1; no definite D call. Germline V gene sequence: CDR1 MNHEY, CDR2 SMNVEV (reference sequence). The CDR3 contains 11 residues. Trimming left V 8 bases short and J 7 bases short, with 11 bases between. The CDR3 is CASLIGFEAFF. In DNA, the CDR3 is TGTGCCAGCCTCATAGGGTTTGAAGCTTTCTTT.

The J gene is TRBJ1-1, the V gene TRBV5-1, with D uncertain. The CDR3 spans 14 residues. With 0 bases removed from V and 1 base from J, the gap between germline ends came to 7 bases. Germline lookup yields CDR1 SGHRS and CDR2 YFSETQ. Here the CDR3 DNA reads TGCGCCAGCAGCTTGGCATACACGAACACTGAAGCTTTCTTT. This translates into CASSLAYTNTEAFF.

The chain has TRBV6-6 and TRBJ2-7; no definite D call. This CDR3 is built from 14 residues. Per the germline V gene, CDR1 is MNHNY and CDR2 is SVGAGI (reference sequence). V dropped 2 bases and J dropped 7 bases, with 15 bases sitting between them. The CDR3 nucleotides read TGTGCCAGCAGTTACACAGTACCGGAAAAAGAGCAGTACTTC. Residues: CASSYTVPEKEQYF.

V is TRBV7-2 and J is TRBJ2-5, with 7 bases matching TRBD1. The CDR3 is made up of 13 amino acids. J lost 5 bases, V lost 6 bases, and 6 bases had no gene match. Germline V lookup: CDR1 SGHTA, CDR2 FQGNSA. CDR3 protein: CASRVYRGETQYF. CDR3 bases: TGTGCCAGCAGGGTCTACAGGGGTGAGACCCAGTACTTC.

The chain carries TRBV6-5 and TRBJ1-1; D possibly corresponds to TRBD1 (6 bases). Germline CDR1 MNHEY, CDR2 SVGAGI. Trimming took off 6 bases at V and 4 bases at J, with 15 bases between the two ends. CDR3 size: 14 residues. This CDR3 is CASRLTGLGTEAFF. The CDR3 nucleotides read TGTGCCAGCAGACTTACAGGGTTGGGCACTGAAGCTTTCTTT.

This chain uses TRBV27 with TRBJ2-6; D might be TRBD1 (6 bases). The CDR3 runs 17 residues. Germline V gene sequence: CDR1 MNHEY, CDR2 SMNVEV (reference sequence). The ends were cut back, 0 bases at V and 2 bases at J, with 11 bases in the middle. The DNA of the CDR3 is TGTGCCAGCAGTTTATCAGCAGGGGCTCCTGGGGCCAACGTCCTGACTTTC. Residues: CASSLSAGAPGANVLTF.

To note about this clone: One end of the junction fails to match germline, which may point to a read error. The chain uses TRBV13 and TRBJ2-7; D gene ambiguous. Germline V gives CDR1 PRHDT, CDR2 FYEKMQ (reference sequence). The CDR3 runs 15 residues. CDR3 in amino acids: CAGSLRLAAPQKQYF. DNA for the CDR3: TGTGCCGGCAGCTTACGTTTGGCGGCTCCCCAGAAACAGTACTTC.

The genes are TRBV11-2 and TRBJ2-2, with D uncertain. Germline V gives CDR1 SGHAT, CDR2 FQNNGV. This CDR3 has 16 amino acids. The V end was cut by 5 bases, the J end by 2 bases, with 15 bases between. The CDR3 is CASSRRTDPNTGELFF. As DNA, the CDR3 is TGTGCCAGCAGCCGAAGGACGGATCCTAACACCGGGGAGCTGTTTTTT.

This clone has only one observation. The chain carries TRBV4-2 and TRBJ2-1, with a possible D match to TRBD2 (6 bases). The CDR3 contains 17 residues. Germline V gene sequence: CDR1 LGHNA, CDR2 YNFKEQ. Trimming stripped 0 bases from V and 9 bases from J, with 21 bases between. Here the CDR3 DNA reads TGTGCCAGCAGCCAAGATCGTGAACGGGGGTGGGGTGTTGAGCAGTTCTTC. Translation gives CASSQDRERGWGVEQFF.

The V call is TRBV30, the J call TRBJ2-3, with D perhaps matching TRBD2 (6 bases). The V gene's germline CDR1 is GTSNPN and CDR2 SVGIG (reference sequence). The CDR3 is 14 amino acids. The germline V and J ends were trimmed by 4 bases and 0 bases, with 11 bases remaining between them. CDR3 sequence: CAWMRGASTDTQYF. The CDR3 DNA reads TGTGCCTGGATGCGGGGCGCTAGCACAGATACGCAGTATTTT.

The gene calls are TRBV5-1 and TRBJ1-1; D perhaps matches TRBD1 (5 bases). Germline CDR1 is SGHRS and CDR2 is YFSETQ. The CDR3 sequence is 16 residues long. Trimming pared 4 bases from V and 4 bases from J, leaving 20 bases between. The CDR3 loop reads CASSTGTAPAGTEAFF. CDR3 in DNA: TGCGCCAGCAGCACGGGGACCGCCCCGGCGGGCACTGAAGCTTTCTTT.

The chain joins TRBV6-6 to TRBJ1-1, with D possibly TRBD1 on 5 matching bases. CDR3 size: 13 residues. In germline, CDR1 is MNHNY, CDR2 SVGAGI (reference sequence). V lost 5 bases and J 1 base, leaving 8 bases between the germline ends. In DNA, the CDR3 is TGTGCCAGCAGTGGGACGGCGAACACTGAAGCTTTCTTT. Translated: CASSGTANTEAFF.

J is TRBJ2-1 and V is TRBV5-1; D not certain. Per the germline V gene, CDR1 is SGHRS and CDR2 is YFSETQ. With 5 bases removed from V and 3 bases from J, the gap between germline ends came to 3 bases. The CDR3 totals 11 residues. The CDR3 DNA is TGCGCCAGCAGTTTCTACAATGAGCAGTTCTTC. Translating gives CASSFYNEQFF.

The J gene is TRBJ2-7, the V gene TRBV18; D is perhaps TRBD1 (6 bases). The CDR3 contains 12 residues. Trimming pared 5 bases from V and 4 bases from J, leaving 9 bases between. Looked up from germline, CDR1 is KGHSH and CDR2 is LQKENI. The DNA of the CDR3 is TGTGCCAGCTCAATCCAGGGGTACGAGCAGTACTTC. The encoded protein is CASSIQGYEQYF.

This clone came up a few times. The DNA is left out, because the CDR3 cannot be placed on it with certainty; the CDR3 is given as TCRdb lists it. The chain has TRBV10-1 and TRBJ1-3. The germline CDR1 and CDR2 sequences are WNHNN and SYGVQD (reference sequence). The length of the CDR3 is 15 amino acids, counting both ends. CDR3 loop: CASSTSGITGNTIYF.

V is TRBV7-8 and J is TRBJ2-3; 14 bases are a match to TRBD2. The V and J ends lost 7 bases and 3 bases, in that order; junction bases with no gene match: 6. The CDR3 sequence is 16 residues long. CDR1 SGHVS and CDR2 FQNEAQ come from the germline V gene. CDR3 in DNA: TGTGCCAGCACCACGACTAGCGGGGGGGTGACAGATACGCAGTATTTT. This codes for CASTTTSGGVTDTQYF.

The gene calls are TRBV5-5 and TRBJ2-4, with 12 bases lining up with TRBD1. V lost 1 base and J lost 2; bases outside the gene matches: 7. The length of the CDR3 is 18 residues. In germline, CDR1 is SGHKS, CDR2 YYEKEE (reference sequence). The CDR3 DNA is TGTGCCAGCAGCTTGCTTGGGACAGGGGGCCGGACCAAAAACATTCAGTACTTC. Translation: CASSLLGTGGRTKNIQYF.

The rearrangement links TRBV15 to TRBJ1-1; D may be TRBD1 (5 bases). The V gene's germline CDR1 is LNHNV and CDR2 YYDKDF (reference sequence). Trimming pared 5 bases from V and 1 base from J, leaving 11 bases between. This CDR3 spans 14 amino acids. In nucleotides, the CDR3 is TGTGCCACCAGCCGCGAGACAGCGAACACTGAAGCTTTCTTT. Encoded protein: CATSRETANTEAFF.

This clone came up once. The chain joins TRBV5-1 to TRBJ2-2, with 10 bases matching TRBD1. V shed 7 bases and J 0 bases; nucleotides not matched to a gene: 6. The CDR3 covers 16 residues. CDR1 and CDR2 (germline): SGHRS, YFSETQ. The chain's CDR3 is CASSGTGAANTGELFF. DNA for the CDR3: TGCGCCAGCTCCGGGACAGGGGCCGCGAACACCGGGGAGCTGTTTTTT.

The chain carries TRBV7-6 and TRBJ2-1; no clear D. CDR1 is SGHVS, CDR2 FNYEAQ, per germline. Deletions cut 5 bases from V and 3 bases from J, with 8 bases between. The CDR3 loop spans 13 amino acids. The CDR3, as DNA: TGTGCCAGCAGCCTTCAATTCTACAATGAGCAGTTCTTC. The encoded protein is CASSLQFYNEQFF.

CDR3: CASSGPETQYF. In DNA form, the CDR3 reads TGTGCCAGCAGCGGTCCAGAGACCCAGTACTTC. The chain carries TRBV11-1 and TRBJ2-5; D remains ambiguous. V was trimmed by 5 bases and J by 4 bases, leaving 5 bases between them. Per the germline V gene, CDR1 is SGHAT and CDR2 is FQDESV (reference sequence). This CDR3 is built from 11 residues.

The chain joins TRBV29-1 to TRBJ1-1; a possible D gene is TRBD1 (5 bases). Germline CDR1 is SQVTM and CDR2 is ANQGSEA. V was pared by 6 bases and J by 5 bases, with 31 bases between. The CDR3 runs 18 residues. CDR3 sequence (DNA): TGCAGCGTCGCCACCGGGGCCTTTAGGCAGGGCAAGGAGACTGAAGCTTTCTTT. It encodes CSVATGAFRQGKETEAFF. Filled out from reference TRBV29-1 and TRBJ1-1, the complete variable domain reads SAVISQKPSRDICQRGTSLTIQCQVDSQVTMMFWYRQQPGQSLTLIATANQGSEATYESGFVIDKFPISRPNLTFSTLTVSNMSPEDSSIYLCSVATGAFRQGKETEAFFGQGTRLTVV.

This chain joins TRBV7-6 and TRBJ1-2; 9 bases map to TRBD1. Per germline, CDR1 SGHVS and CDR2 FNYEAQ. Losses at the gene ends were 5 bases for V and 1 base for J; bases not matched to a gene: 14. The CDR3 has 18 amino acids. CDR3 bases: TGTGCCAGCAGCCCAAGAGGGGGACAGGGAATTAATAACTATGGCTACACCTTC. Its protein product is CASSPRGGQGINNYGYTF.

This clone has more than one count but fewer than ten. The same CDR3 also results from other DNA sequences found in this sample. This chain uses TRBV28 with TRBJ1-5; D unresolved. The germline V gene has CDR1 MDHEN and CDR2 SYDVKM. The germline V and J ends were trimmed by 3 bases and 5 bases, with 5 bases remaining between them. The CDR3 extends over 12 amino acids. The CDR3: CASSLSHQPQHF. Written as DNA, the CDR3 is TGTGCCAGCAGTTTGAGCCATCAGCCCCAGCATTTT.

This clone was seen more than once but under ten times. The chain couples TRBV18 to TRBJ2-7; D possibly corresponds to TRBD2 (6 bases). Trimming cost V 0 bases and J 6 bases, with 9 bases left between them. This CDR3 contains 13 residues. The germline V gene has CDR1 KGHSH and CDR2 LQKENI. In DNA, the CDR3 is TGTGCCAGCTCACCACCGTCGGGGGTCGAGCAGTACTTC. Amino acid sequence: CASSPPSGVEQYF.

V and J are TRBV30 and TRBJ2-7; 8 bases match TRBD2. CDR3 length: 14 residues. Trimming at V came to 0 bases and at J to 6 bases, leaving 7 bases not matched to a gene. Germline loops: CDR1 GTSNPN, CDR2 SVGIG (reference sequence). DNA of the CDR3: TGTGCCTGGAGTGTACTCGCGGGAGGTGGCGAGCAGTACTTC. Encoded protein: CAWSVLAGGGEQYF. Together with reference TRBV30 and TRBJ2-7, the CDR3 gives the full variable domain: SQTIHQWPATLVQPVGSPLSLECTVEGTSNPNLYWYRQAAGRGLQLLFYSVGIGQISSEVPQNLSASRPQDRQFILSSKKLLLSDSGFYLCAWSVLAGGGEQYFGPGTRLTVT.

This chain connects TRBV4-2 to TRBJ1-5, with D possibly TRBD1 on 6 matching bases. V shed 2 bases and J shed 3 bases, with 20 bases lying between them. The length of the CDR3 is 18 residues. The germline V gene has CDR1 LGHNA and CDR2 YNFKEQ. The CDR3 sequence is CASSQPGGSGYNNQPQHF. CDR3 DNA: TGTGCCAGCAGCCAACCCGGGGGCAGCGGATACAACAATCAGCCCCAGCATTTT.

The chain joins TRBV27 to TRBJ2-7; D unclear. The ends were cut back, 5 bases at V and 0 bases at J, with 11 bases in the middle. From germline, CDR1 is MNHEY and CDR2 SMNVEV (reference sequence). The CDR3 sequence is 14 residues long. The CDR3 spells CASSLGRSSYEQYF. The CDR3 DNA reads as TGTGCCAGCAGTCTCGGCAGGAGCTCCTACGAGCAGTACTTC.